This T cell receptor beta chain appears in the sequencing data of a study of cytomegalovirus exposure and HLA in healthy donors. The study's findings and limits: Later analysis showed most CMV-associated TCR beta chains appearing HLA-restricted.

Researchers ran the PCR with 60 Vbeta and 13 Jbeta primers. Clones were read by immunoSEQ multiplex PCR, and TCRdb kept only the in-frame ones, dropping some. This sample has approximately 74,000 clones, with around 80% found just once. Comment on this clone: Its antigen is unknown.

CDR1 KGHSH and CDR2 LQKENI come from the germline V gene. This CDR3 is 16 amino acids long. V dropped 3 bases and J dropped 6; count of bases not matched to a gene: 6. The chain recombines TRBV18 with TRBJ2-1; TRBD2 matches 12 bases. The sequence came from a man aged 35 to 55 in good health and CMV-seronegative. Source material: PBMCs. This chain's CDR3 is CASSPLLAGGFNEQFF. CDR3 bases: TGTGCCAGCTCACCGTTACTAGCGGGAGGCTTCAATGAGCAGTTCTTC.